This TCR beta chain was sequenced in a study of blood T cell repertoires in COVID-19. The overall study: Acute and convalescent COVID-19 specimens originated in the United States, Italy and Spain. Sources were T cells, B-cell-depleted T cells, or PBMCs; the material itself was cDNA or gDNA.

Per the germline V gene, CDR1 is SGHRS and CDR2 is YFSETQ. The CDR3 has 15 amino acids. V gave up 6 bases and J gave up 1 base; unmatched junction bases: 8. Clinical history reported by participants formed the basis on which cohorts were assigned. The recovered donors of Cohort 3 showed two negative PCRs, clearance, or symptom resolution. The assay was immunoSEQ multiplex PCR, and TCRdb's table has in-frame clones only and misses some. The sample holds a few hundred thousand clones, 85% to 90% seen once. This sequence joins TRBV5-1 and TRBJ2-3; 7 bases fit TRBD1. The sequencing sample was made of PBMCs or T cells enriched from blood (not recorded which). The clonotype was recovered from a woman aged 50 to 60 who had recovered from COVID-19. CDR3 nucleotides: TGCGCCAGCAACTCCGCCGGGACAGGCACAGATACGCAGTATTTT. It translates to CASNSAGTGTDTQYF.